These 21 T cell receptor beta chains were all obtained from the same sample, sequenced in a study of blood T cell repertoires in COVID-19. Clones were sequenced by immunoSEQ multiplex PCR, and TCRdb holds only the in-frame ones, with some missing. The sample consists of 50,000 to 80,000 clones, approximately 88% of them appearing once. The sample taken for sequencing was peripheral blood. Receptors were obtained from a woman aged 55-75 years with COVID-19, enrolled during active disease.

V and J are TRBV20-1 and TRBJ2-7; D is perhaps TRBD1 (6 bases). Germline CDR1 DFQATT, CDR2 SNEGSKA (reference sequence). V shed 2 bases and J shed 7 bases, with 9 bases lying between them. The CDR3 loop spans 11 amino acids. CDR3 region: CSARRTVEQYF. The CDR3 DNA follows: TGCAGTGCTAGAAGGACAGTTGAGCAGTACTTC.

The J gene is TRBJ1-1, the V gene TRBV28, with TRBD1 matching over 8 bases. Germline CDR1 reads MDHEN; CDR2 reads SYDVKM. The V and J ends lost 5 bases and 5 bases, in that order; junction bases with no gene match: 10. The length of the CDR3 is 15 residues. In nucleotides, the CDR3 is TGTGCCAGCAGTCTGCGCACAGGGGGTTGGACTGAAGCTTTCTTT. Translating it yields CASSLRTGGWTEAFF.

The chain combines TRBV27 with TRBJ2-7; D perhaps matches TRBD1 (5 bases). The V gene lost 4 bases and the J gene lost 1 base, with 8 bases spanning the gap. Germline V gives CDR1 MNHEY, CDR2 SMNVEV (reference sequence). The CDR3 consists of 13 residues. The CDR3 reads CASSSTVSYEQYF. CDR3 sequence (DNA): TGTGCCAGCAGTTCGACAGTGTCCTACGAGCAGTACTTC.

The chain recombines TRBV29-1 with TRBJ2-1, with TRBD2 matching 11 bases. In germline, CDR1 is SQVTM, CDR2 ANQGSEA. This CDR3 spans 16 amino acids. V shed 2 bases, J shed 11 bases, and the junction held 14 bases outside the gene matches. CDR3 protein: CSVELIAGGPMYKQFF. In nucleotides, the CDR3 is TGCAGCGTTGAATTAATAGCGGGGGGGCCGATGTACAAGCAGTTCTTC.

The V call is TRBV5-6, the J call TRBJ1-5; tentative D call: TRBD1 (5 bases). V was pared by 3 bases and J by 6 bases, with 13 bases between. Germline CDR1 reads SGHDT; CDR2 reads YYEEEE. This CDR3 comprises 14 residues. This chain's CDR3 is CASSSFGGIQPQHF. Written as DNA, the CDR3 is TGTGCCAGCAGCTCGTTTGGGGGGATTCAGCCCCAGCATTTT.

This chain uses TRBV7-9 with TRBJ2-5, with 7 positions matching TRBD2. The CDR3 loop spans 18 amino acids. CDR1 and CDR2 from the germline V gene are SEHNR and FQNEAQ (reference sequence). Germline trimming cut 2 bases from V and 5 bases from J; bases unmatched to any gene: 17. CDR3 sequence: CASSLPTGGTPLWETQYF. Here the CDR3 DNA reads TGTGCCAGCAGCTTACCTACCGGGGGGACCCCACTTTGGGAGACCCAGTACTTC.

CDR3 loop: CASSIKAGSGELFF. The CDR3, as DNA: TGTGCCAGTAGTATAAAGGCGGGATCAGGGGAGCTGTTTTTT. The chain employs TRBV19 and TRBJ2-2, with D perhaps TRBD2 (6 bases). The CDR3 consists of 14 residues. The V gene's germline CDR1 is LNHDA and CDR2 SQIVND (reference sequence). V lost 2 bases to trimming and J lost 8 bases, with 12 bases between them.

This chain joins TRBV30 and TRBJ1-6, with TRBD1 as a possible D gene (6 bases). The germline V and J ends were trimmed by 2 bases and 2 bases, with 13 bases remaining between them. The CDR3 totals 16 residues. Per germline, CDR1 GTSNPN and CDR2 SVGIG (reference sequence). CDR3 DNA sequence: TGTGCCTGGAGTCTAAACAGGGTGACCTATAATTCACCCCTCCACTTT. Its translation: CAWSLNRVTYNSPLHF. The variable domain in full, with the rest retrieved from reference TRBV30 and TRBJ1-6, is SQTIHQWPATLVQPVGSPLSLECTVEGTSNPNLYWYRQAAGRGLQLLFYSVGIGQISSEVPQNLSASRPQDRQFILSSKKLLLSDSGFYLCAWSLNRVTYNSPLHFGNGTRLTVT.

DNA of the CDR3: TGTGCCATCAGGGACAACACAGATACGCAGTATTTT. Protein sequence: CAIRDNTDTQYF. The chain has TRBV10-3 and TRBJ2-3; maybe TRBD1 (5 bases). The CDR3 contains 12 residues. V was cut by 6 bases and J by 2 bases, with 6 bases left in between. CDR1 is ENHRY and CDR2 is SYGVKD in the germline V gene.

This chain uses TRBV6-2 or TRBV6-3 with TRBJ2-2; TRBD2 matches 11 bases. CDR3 length equals 17 residues. CDR1 MNHEY and CDR2 SVGEGT come from the germline V gene. After removal of 3 bases from V and 3 bases from J, the junction contained 6 bases not matched to a gene. DNA for the CDR3: TGTGCCAGCAGTTATTATGGGACTAGCGGTTACACCGGGGAGCTGTTTTTT. Translating it yields CASSYYGTSGYTGELFF.

The genes are TRBV5-4 and TRBJ1-5; D remains unclear. V was shortened by 1 base and J by 4 bases, with 12 bases between the two germline ends. CDR1 and CDR2 (germline): SGHNT, YYREEE (reference sequence). This CDR3 is 15 amino acids long. The chain's CDR3 is CASSLRGEANQPQHF. CDR3 DNA sequence: TGTGCCAGCAGCTTGCGTGGTGAAGCAAATCAGCCCCAGCATTTT.

The V gene is TRBV10-1, the J gene TRBJ1-2, with D possibly TRBD1 on 6 matching bases. V was cut by 0 bases and J by 0 bases, with 8 bases left in between. The CDR3 totals 15 residues. CDR1 is WNHNN and CDR2 is SYGVQD in the germline V gene (reference sequence). The chain's CDR3 is CASSESTGPNYGYTF. The CDR3 DNA follows: TGCGCCAGCAGTGAGTCGACAGGTCCTAACTATGGCTACACCTTC.

The rearrangement links TRBV4-1 to TRBJ1-6; D is undetermined. Germline CDR1 and CDR2: MGHRA and YSYEKL. V was trimmed by 4 bases and J by 5 bases, leaving 9 bases between them. The CDR3 is 14 residues long. CDR3 residues: CASSRAADNSPLHF. The CDR3 region has the DNA TGCGCCAGCAGCCGCGCGGCAGATAATTCACCCCTCCACTTT.

The CDR3 protein is CATTDRTLAGNTIYF. Here the CDR3 DNA reads TGTGCCACTACGGACAGGACGCTAGCCGGAAACACCATATATTTT. The chain links TRBV19 to TRBJ1-3; 7 bases are shared with TRBD1. After removal of 10 bases from V and 4 bases from J, the junction contained 13 bases not matched to a gene. The CDR3 covers 15 residues. The germline V gene has CDR1 LNHDA and CDR2 SQIVND (reference sequence).

The genes are TRBV3-1 (or the pseudogene TRBV3-2) and TRBJ2-3; weak D call: TRBD2 (5 bases). There are 13 residues in the CDR3. Germline values: CDR1 LGHDT, CDR2 YNNKEL (reference sequence). Trimming stripped 0 bases from V and 14 bases from J, with 15 bases between. The DNA for the CDR3 is TGTGCCAGCAGCCAAGAGGGTGCGAGGGTCCTGTATTTT. Translation gives CASSQEGARVLYF.

The rearrangement uses TRBV11-2 and TRBJ1-6; weak D call: TRBD1 (6 bases). The germline V gene has CDR1 SGHAT and CDR2 FQNNGV. V lost 9 bases and J 7 bases, leaving 10 bases between the germline ends. CDR3 length equals 12 residues. The CDR3 sequence is CASGTGNSPLHF. The CDR3 DNA is TGTGCCAGTGGTACAGGGAATTCACCCCTCCACTTT.

V is TRBV7-2 and J is TRBJ1-2; D might be TRBD1 (6 bases). The CDR3 extends over 15 amino acids. The germline V and J ends were trimmed by 5 bases and 4 bases, with 17 bases remaining between them. CDR1 is SGHTA and CDR2 is FQGNSA in the germline V gene. The CDR3 region is CASSPRGRGAYGYTF. Written as DNA, the CDR3 is TGTGCCAGCAGCCCCCGAGGCAGGGGCGCCTATGGCTACACCTTC.

The chain is built from TRBV16 and TRBJ2-2; a possible D gene is TRBD1 (6 bases). Germline-derived CDR1 and CDR2 are KGHSY and FQNENV. V lost 0 bases and J 7 bases, leaving 9 bases between the germline ends. The CDR3 sequence is 14 residues long. The CDR3 here is CASSQSTGFGELFF. In nucleotides, the CDR3 is TGTGCCAGCAGCCAATCAACAGGGTTCGGGGAGCTGTTTTTT.

V is TRBV13 and J is TRBJ1-2; 8 bases line up with TRBD1. V trimming: 1 base; J trimming: 7 bases; junction bases outside the gene matches: 2. This CDR3 is built from 13 residues. Germline V gives CDR1 PRHDT, CDR2 FYEKMQ (reference sequence). The CDR3 spells CASSLEQGAGYTF. The DNA of the CDR3 is TGTGCCAGCAGCTTAGAGCAGGGGGCTGGCTACACCTTC.

The CDR3 here is CASSSTGTRITTIYF. CDR3 in DNA: TGTGCCAGCAGCTCAACCGGGACAAGGATAACCACCATATATTTT. The chain uses TRBV28 and TRBJ1-3; possible D gene TRBD1, 6 bases. The CDR3 spans 15 residues. The germline V gene encodes CDR1 MDHEN and CDR2 SYDVKM. The V gene lost 6 bases and the J gene lost 9 bases, with 21 bases spanning the gap.

This chain joins TRBV5-1 and TRBJ1-1; perhaps TRBD1 as D (6 bases). CDR1 is SGHRS, CDR2 YFSETQ, per germline. The CDR3 totals 14 residues. V was shortened by 1 base and J by 5 bases, with 12 bases between the two germline ends. CDR3 nucleotide sequence: TGCGCCAGCAGCTTGAGGGCAGGGGAAACTGAAGCTTTCTTT. This codes for CASSLRAGETEAFF.